The clone carrying this T cell receptor beta chain was found many times. The CDR3 is cut off 3 residues early in the read; its end comes from the germline J gene. These data are taken from a study of T cell clonality in common variable immunodeficiency. Germline V lookup: CDR1 MDHEN, CDR2 SYDVKM. V was shortened by 7 bases and J by 5 bases, with 15 bases between the two germline ends. The length of the CDR3 is 14 residues. Measured with immunoSEQ multiplex PCR; TCRdb has only the in-frame clones, and not every one. The repertoire has tens of thousands of clones, none seen only once; the ten largest take over 2%.

The sequence was obtained from a person aged 18 to 69 in good health. J is TRBJ1-5 and V is TRBV28; weak D call: TRBD1 (5 bases). The specimen sequenced was peripheral blood mononuclear cells. The covered CDR3 bases are TGTGCCAGCACTCCAACAAGCAGGGATCAGCCC. Amino acids: CASTPTSRDQP. The CDR3 reads in full as CASTPTSRDQPQHF.